This T cell receptor (beta chain) stems from a study of cytomegalovirus exposure and HLA in healthy donors. Background on the study: In a previous analysis, 110 million or so unique TCR beta sequences were found from 150 million to 200 million T cells.

There are 14 residues in the CDR3. CDR1 SNHLY and CDR2 FYNNEI come from the germline V gene. Trimming took off 3 bases at V and 8 bases at J, with 14 bases between the two ends. PCR primers comprised 60 Vbeta and 13 Jbeta primers. The method was immunoSEQ multiplex PCR; TCRdb's version includes in-frame clones alone and lacks a portion of them. The table includes 150,000 to 200,000 clones, roughly 80% detected once. The chain joins TRBV2 to TRBJ2-1; D is perhaps TRBD1 (6 bases). The receptor was isolated from a woman in her forties in good health and CMV-seropositive. Input material: PBMCs. The CDR3 reads CASSDGTSIDEQFF. The CDR3 coding sequence is TGTGCCAGCAGTGATGGGACATCCATAGATGAGCAGTTCTTC.